The 14 T cell receptor beta chains given below trace back to one sample, sequenced in a study of technical replicates of blood from several donors. Sequencing used immunoSEQ multiplex PCR; TCRdb keeps in-frame clones, though not all of them. The table has approximately 70,000 clones, 94% seen once. Sequencing input: T cells isolated from PBMCs. All receptors derive from a human donor in good health.

In regard to this clone: One junction end does not reproduce the germline sequence, and a read error may be involved. This chain joins TRBV30 and TRBJ1-4, with TRBD1 matching over 8 bases. The CDR3 runs to 10 residues. The germline CDR1 and CDR2 sequences are GTSNPN and SVGIG (reference sequence). The CDR3 is CAWSGTGLVF. The CDR3, as DNA: TGTGCCTGGAGTGGGACAGGGCTTGTTTTT.

Only one count was recorded for this clone. The rearrangement links TRBV15 to TRBJ2-5; TRBD2 aligns across 8 bases. Germline V gene data show CDR1 as LNHNV and CDR2 as YYDKDF (reference sequence). This CDR3 region has 16 residues. The V gene end was trimmed by 5 bases and the J gene end by 3 bases; junction bases not matched to a gene: 11. CDR3 in DNA: TGTGCCACCAGCGCCCCGAGGGACGGGGGGGAAGAGACCCAGTACTTC. This encodes CATSAPRDGGEETQYF.

The rearrangement joins TRBV12-5 to TRBJ1-4; TRBD1 is a possible D gene (6 bases). Trimming removed 5 bases at V and 2 bases at J, with 15 bases between. The CDR3 consists of 16 residues. CDR1 and CDR2 (germline): LGHNT, FRNRAP. DNA for the CDR3: TGTGCTAGTGGTATTACAGGGAAGGGGACTAATGAAAAACTGTTTTTT. Translated: CASGITGKGTNEKLFF.

J is TRBJ1-1 and V is TRBV11-1; D ambiguous. CDR3 length: 13 amino acids. V was shortened by 1 base and J by 8 bases, with 11 bases between the two germline ends. CDR1 SGHAT and CDR2 FQDESV come from the germline V gene (reference sequence). The chain's CDR3 is CASSLDRTGEAFF. CDR3 nucleotides: TGTGCCAGCAGCTTAGATCGGACGGGAGAAGCTTTCTTT.

The chain has TRBV4-3 and TRBJ1-1, with D perhaps matching TRBD1 (5 bases). The germline V gene encodes CDR1 LGHNA and CDR2 YSLEER. The CDR3 is made up of 14 amino acids. V was shortened by 3 bases and J by 4 bases, with 12 bases between the two germline ends. The CDR3 here is CASSQEGDSTEAFF. Here the CDR3 DNA reads TGCGCCAGCAGCCAGGAAGGGGATAGCACTGAAGCTTTCTTT.

V is TRBV6-6 and J is TRBJ2-3; maybe TRBD1 (5 bases). The length of the CDR3 is 14 residues. The germline gives CDR1 MNHNY, CDR2 SVGAGI (reference sequence). Trimming took off 7 bases at V and 2 bases at J, with 13 bases between the two ends. As DNA, the CDR3 is TGTGCCAGCATCGGTAGGGGAACCACAGATACGCAGTATTTT. Translating gives CASIGRGTTDTQYF.

The V and J genes are TRBV11-2 and TRBJ2-3; 8 bases are shared with TRBD1. Germline V lookup: CDR1 SGHAT, CDR2 FQNNGV. The CDR3 loop spans 14 amino acids. The V segment lost 6 bases and the J segment 3 bases; nucleotides outside the gene matches: 5. In nucleotides, the CDR3 is TGTGCCAGCAGAGGACAGGGCTGGACAGATACGCAGTATTTT. This encodes CASRGQGWTDTQYF.

V gene TRBV6-5 combines with J gene TRBJ1-1, with 9 bases fitting TRBD1. Germline V CDR1 and CDR2: MNHEY, SVGAGI. The CDR3 totals 15 residues. V was clipped by 8 bases and J by 8 bases; unmatched bases: 15. The CDR3 region has the DNA TGTGCCAGCGCTCGGGACAGGGAAATTGTTCTGGAAGCTTTCTTT. It specifies CASARDREIVLEAFF.

The chain couples TRBV28 to TRBJ2-5, with 7 bases aligning to TRBD1. After removal of 2 bases from V and 5 bases from J, the junction contained 8 bases not matched to a gene. The CDR3 runs to 15 residues. CDR1 and CDR2 from the germline V gene are MDHEN and SYDVKM. The CDR3 DNA reads TGTGCCAGCAGTTTAGAGGGGGCGAGGGGGGAGACCCAGTACTTC. Translated: CASSLEGARGETQYF.

The V gene is TRBV5-4, the J gene TRBJ1-5; a possible D gene is TRBD1 (6 bases). V lost 4 bases and J lost 1, with 9 bases in between. CDR1 is SGHNT and CDR2 is YYREEE in the germline V gene (reference sequence). This CDR3 has 14 residues. In DNA, the CDR3 is TGTGCCAGCAGCCAGGACAGAAGCAATCAGCCCCAGCATTTT. Residues: CASSQDRSNQPQHF. Using reference TRBV5-4 and TRBJ1-5 for the parts outside the CDR3, the full variable domain is ETGVTQSPTHLIKTRGQQVTLRCSSQSGHNTVSWYQQALGQGPQFIFQYYREEENGRGNFPPRFSGLQFPNYSSELNVNALELDDSALYLCASSQDRSNQPQHFGDGTRLSIL.

The CDR3 sequence is CASSTPGTVTDTQYF. The CDR3 DNA sequence: TGTGCCAGCAGTACCCCGGGAACAGTCACAGATACGCAGTATTTT. The V and J genes are TRBV28 and TRBJ2-3, with a possible D match to TRBD2 (5 bases). The CDR3 totals 15 residues. V was shortened by 5 bases and J by 2 bases, with 14 bases between the two germline ends. Germline V lookup: CDR1 MDHEN, CDR2 SYDVKM.

This chain uses TRBV10-2 with TRBJ2-1, with 7 bases aligning to TRBD2. J lost 2 bases, V lost 9 bases, and 10 bases had no gene match. CDR3 length: 15 residues. Germline V gene lookup returns CDR1 WSHSY and CDR2 SAAADI. The CDR3 loop reads CASRAGTNPYNEQFF. The CDR3 DNA is TGCGCCAGTCGGGCTGGGACTAACCCCTACAATGAGCAGTTCTTC.

This clone was seen only once. The V gene is TRBV15, the J gene TRBJ1-4, with 9 nucleotides matching TRBD1. J lost 7 bases, V lost 5 bases, and 8 bases had no gene match. This CDR3 contains 15 residues. Germline values: CDR1 LNHNV, CDR2 YYDKDF (reference sequence). CDR3 amino acids: CATSGPQGATEKLFF. Here the CDR3 DNA reads TGTGCCACCAGCGGCCCACAGGGGGCGACTGAAAAACTGTTTTTT. The complete variable domain, with remaining parts taken from reference TRBV15 and TRBJ1-4, reads DAMVIQNPRYQVTQFGKPVTLSCSQTLNHNVMYWYQQKSSQAPKLLFHYYDKDFNNEADTPDNFQSRRPNTSFCFLDIRSPGLGDTAMYLCATSGPQGATEKLFFGSGTQLSVL.

V and J are TRBV4-2 and TRBJ2-1; 8 nucleotides line up with TRBD2. This CDR3 contains 16 residues. With 4 bases clipped from V and 5 bases from J, the junction kept 10 bases outside the gene matches. Germline V gives CDR1 LGHNA, CDR2 YNFKEQ. The CDR3 DNA follows: TGTGCCAGCAGCCCCATCGAGCGGGAGCTTCACAATGAGCAGTTCTTC. Its translation: CASSPIERELHNEQFF.